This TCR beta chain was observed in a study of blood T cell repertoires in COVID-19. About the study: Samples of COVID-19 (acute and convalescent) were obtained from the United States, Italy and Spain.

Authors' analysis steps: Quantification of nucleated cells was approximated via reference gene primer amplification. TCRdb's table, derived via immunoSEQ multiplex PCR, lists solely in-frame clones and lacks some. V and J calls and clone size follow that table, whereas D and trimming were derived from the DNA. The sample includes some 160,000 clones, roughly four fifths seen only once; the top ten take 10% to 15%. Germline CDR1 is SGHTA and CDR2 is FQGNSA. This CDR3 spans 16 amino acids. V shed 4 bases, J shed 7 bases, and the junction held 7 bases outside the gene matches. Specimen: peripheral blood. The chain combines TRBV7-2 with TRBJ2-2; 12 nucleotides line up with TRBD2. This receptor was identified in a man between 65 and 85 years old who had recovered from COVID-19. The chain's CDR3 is CASSSLAGGPGGELFF. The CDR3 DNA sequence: TGTGCCAGCAGCTCCCTAGCGGGAGGGCCTGGCGGGGAGCTGTTTTTT.